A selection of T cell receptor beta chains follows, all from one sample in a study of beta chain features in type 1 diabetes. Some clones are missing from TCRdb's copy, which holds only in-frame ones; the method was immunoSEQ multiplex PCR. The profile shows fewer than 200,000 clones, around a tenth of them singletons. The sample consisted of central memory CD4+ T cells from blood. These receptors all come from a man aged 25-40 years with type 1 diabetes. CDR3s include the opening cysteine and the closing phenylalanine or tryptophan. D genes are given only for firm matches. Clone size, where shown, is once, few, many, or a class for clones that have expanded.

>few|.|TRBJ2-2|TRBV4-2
TGTGCCAGCAGCCAAGAAGCCAAGGAGATCGGGGAGCTGTTTTTT
CASSQEAKEIGELFF
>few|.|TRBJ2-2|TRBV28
TGTGCCAGCAGTATTCTTAGAAACACCGGGGAGCTGTTTTTT
CASSILRNTGELFF
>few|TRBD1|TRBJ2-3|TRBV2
TGTGCCAGCAGTGATTTCAGGGGGCTAATCACAGATACGCAGTATTTT
CASSDFRGLITDTQYF
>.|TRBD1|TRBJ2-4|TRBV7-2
TGTGCCAGCAGCCCTAAGCAGGGGGCTGGCAAAAACATTCAGTACTTC
CASSPKQGAGKNIQYF
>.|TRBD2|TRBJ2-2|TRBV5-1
TGCGCCAGCAGCTTGGCGGCACTAGCGGACACCGGGGAGCTGTTTTTT
CASSLAALADTGELFF
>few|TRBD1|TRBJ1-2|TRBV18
TGTGCCAGCTCACCTAAGGGGGGACAGGCCGGCTACACCTTC
CASSPKGGQAGYTF
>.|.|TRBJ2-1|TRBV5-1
TGCGCCAGCAGCTCCTCCGCGACTGATCGTGAGCAGTTCTTC
CASSSSATDREQFF
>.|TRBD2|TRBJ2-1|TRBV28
TGTGCCAGCAGCAGCTTACTAGCGGGAACCTACAATGAGCAGTTCTTC
CASSSLLAGTYNEQFF
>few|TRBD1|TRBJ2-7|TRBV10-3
TGTGCCATCGGGGGACAGAATTCTTACGAGCAGTACTTC
CAIGGQNSYEQYF
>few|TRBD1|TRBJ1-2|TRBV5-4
TGTGCCAGCAGCGAGGGGGGACAGGGTGATTACGGCTACACCTTC
CASSEGGQGDYGYTF
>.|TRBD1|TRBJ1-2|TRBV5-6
TGTGCCAGCAGCCATAGGGACAGTTACTATGGCTACACCTTC
CASSHRDSYYGYTF
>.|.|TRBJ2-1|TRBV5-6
TGTGCCAGCAGCCCTCAGGTTTACAATGAGCAGTTCTTC
CASSPQVYNEQFF
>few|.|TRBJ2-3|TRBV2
TGTGCCAGCAGATTTTACACAGATACGCAGTATTTT
CASRFYTDTQYF
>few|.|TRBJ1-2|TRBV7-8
TGTGCCAGCAGCCCCTTCGGGGTCCGCTACACCTTC
CASSPFGVRYTF
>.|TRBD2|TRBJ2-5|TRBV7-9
TGTGCCAGCACTAGCGAGGCGGGGAGGGCCCAGTACTTC
CASTSEAGRAQYF
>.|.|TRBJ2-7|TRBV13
TGTGCCAGCAGCAGAAAGGTCGGGTCCTACGAGCAGTACTTC
CASSRKVGSYEQYF
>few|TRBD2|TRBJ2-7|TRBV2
TGTGCCAGCAGATGGACTAGCACTACCTACGAGCAGTACTTC
CASRWTSTTYEQYF
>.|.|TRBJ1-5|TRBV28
TGTGCCACCTTAAGGACAGACCTTGATCAGCCCCAGCATTTT
CATLRTDLDQPQHF
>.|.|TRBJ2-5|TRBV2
TGTGCCAGCAGTGAAGCGTTGTTTCGAGTGGAGACCCAGTACTTC
CASSEALFRVETQYF
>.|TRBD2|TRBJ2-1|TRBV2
TGTGCCAGCGCCGGGACTAGCGGGAGAATCTATGAGCAGTTCTTC
CASAGTSGRIYEQFF
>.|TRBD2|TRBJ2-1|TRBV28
TGTGCCAGCAGTCCCGGCCTAGCGGGAGGGCCCGGGAATGAGCAGTTCTTC
CASSPGLAGGPGNEQFF
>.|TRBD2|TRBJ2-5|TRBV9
TGTGCCAGCAGTCTCAACGGGGAGGGTCGGGAGACCCAGTACTTC
CASSLNGEGRETQYF
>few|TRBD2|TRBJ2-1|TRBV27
TGTGCCAGCAGTTTATTTTCAGCGGGAGATTCCTACAATGAGCAGTTCTTC
CASSLFSAGDSYNEQFF
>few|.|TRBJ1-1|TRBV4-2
TGTGCCAGCAGCGGTCAGGGGTGGAACACTGAAGCTTTCTTT
CASSGQGWNTEAFF
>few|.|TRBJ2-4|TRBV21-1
TGTGCCAGCAGCCCCGGGCAGATAGCGGGAGGAAACATTCAGTACTTC
CASSPGQIAGGNIQYF
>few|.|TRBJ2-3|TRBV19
TGTGCCAGTAGTATTACCTCGGCGGGACGCACAGATACGCAGTATTTT
CASSITSAGRTDTQYF
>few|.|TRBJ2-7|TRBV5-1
TGCGCCAGCAGCCCTACAGGCCTTCGCTCCTACGAGCAGTACTTC
CASSPTGLRSYEQYF
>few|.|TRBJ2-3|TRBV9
TGTGCCAGCAGCGGAACATCTCCCACAGATACGCAGTATTTT
CASSGTSPTDTQYF
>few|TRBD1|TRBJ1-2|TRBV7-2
TGTGCCAGCAGCCAACAGGGGGCAGTCTATGGCTACACCTTC
CASSQQGAVYGYTF
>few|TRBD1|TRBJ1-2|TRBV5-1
TGCGCCAGCAGCATAGCCGGGACAGCGTGGGGCTACACCTTC
CASSIAGTAWGYTF
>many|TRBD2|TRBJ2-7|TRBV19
TGTGCCAGTAGTTTGGGCGGGAGCAGGTCCTACGAGCAGTACTTC
CASSLGGSRSYEQYF
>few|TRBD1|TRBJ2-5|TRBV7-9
TGTGCCAGCAGACCCGACAGGGATGGGCAAGAGACCCAGTACTTC
CASRPDRDGQETQYF
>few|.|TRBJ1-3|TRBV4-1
TGCGCCAGCAGCCAAGAATCCAGGGCCAGAGGAAACACCATATATTTT
CASSQESRARGNTIYF
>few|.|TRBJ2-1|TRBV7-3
TGTGCCAGCAGCCCGAGCTCCTACAATGAGCAGTTCTTC
CASSPSSYNEQFF
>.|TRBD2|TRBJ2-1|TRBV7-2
TGTGCCAGCAGCTTAGCCGGGACTAGCGGGAGGGCCCAGTTCTTC
CASSLAGTSGRAQFF
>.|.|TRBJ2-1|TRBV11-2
TGTGCCAGCAGCAATGGACTCCTTTACAATGAGCAGTTCTTC
CASSNGLLYNEQFF
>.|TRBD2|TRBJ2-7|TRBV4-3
TGCGCCAGCAGCCAAGGACTAGCGGGAGGGCCTATGTGGGACGAGCAGTACTTC
CASSQGLAGGPMWDEQYF
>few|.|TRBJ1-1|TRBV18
TGTGCCAGCTCACCTAACCAACAGAATGAAGCTTTCTTT
CASSPNQQNEAFF
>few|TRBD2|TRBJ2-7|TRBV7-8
TGTGCCAGCAGCTTAATACTAGCGGGGTCCTACGAGCAGTACTTC
CASSLILAGSYEQYF
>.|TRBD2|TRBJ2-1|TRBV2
TGTGCCAGCAGATCACTAGCGGGAAGTTACAATGAGCAGTTCTTC
CASRSLAGSYNEQFF
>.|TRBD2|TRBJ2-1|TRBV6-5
TGTGCCAGCAGGACTAGCGGGAGTGTCCATGAGCAGTTCTTC
CASRTSGSVHEQFF
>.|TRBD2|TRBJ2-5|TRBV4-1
TGCGCCAGCAGCCACCCCGGGACTATGGGACAAGAGACCCAGTACTTC
CASSHPGTMGQETQYF
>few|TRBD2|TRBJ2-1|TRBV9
TGTGCCAGCAGCGGGACTAGCGGGAGTTTAGGCAATGAGCAGTTCTTC
CASSGTSGSLGNEQFF
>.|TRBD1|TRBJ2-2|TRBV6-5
TGTGCCAGCACCCAACAGGGGGCGAACACCGGGGAGCTGTTTTTT
CASTQQGANTGELFF
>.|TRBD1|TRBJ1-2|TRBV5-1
TGCGCCAGCAGCTCGACCCGGGACAGCCACCTCTATGGCTACACCTTC
CASSSTRDSHLYGYTF